This T cell receptor (beta chain) stems from a study of CD8+ T cells in alopecia areata. Whole-study context: Twice daily, treated patients received 5 to 10 mg of oral tofacitinib.

With respect to this clone: The antigen remains unidentified.

Sample treatment: oral pan-JAK inhibitor, 5-10 mg twice daily. The authors extracted RNA and reverse transcribed it into cDNA as the sequencing template. Sequencing was performed with immunoSEQ multiplex PCR; in TCRdb, only in-frame clones are kept and a portion is missing. Of under 95,000 clones listed, around 70% are singletons. There are 15 residues in the CDR3. V was shortened by 7 bases and J by 2 bases, with 12 bases between the two germline ends. The germline V gene has CDR1 SGHTA and CDR2 FQGNSA. Study observations and caveats: Mice showed clearer TCR sharing than patients did, a gap that was possibly HLA-related.

This clonotype originated in a human donor with alopecia areata. The chain links TRBV7-2 to TRBJ1-6; D may be TRBD1 (5 bases). The specimen comprised CD8+ T cells sorted from blood, sampled around week 42, from a patient treated with tofacitinib. CDR3 coding DNA: TGTGCCAGCACAACTACGGGACCCTATAATTCACCCCTCCACTTT. This translates into CASTTTGPYNSPLHF.